This record looks at one TCR beta chain sequence and its context. Its specificity is unknown. Breast cancer patients provided tissue from their axillary draining lymph nodes. TCRdb itself ran the multiplex PCR reads through MiXCR, one entry per CDR3 protein. Of 160,000 or so distinct CDR3 sequences listed, 30% to 35% were seen once; the top ten hold about 3.8%. The CDR3 length is 13 residues. V was cut by 5 bases and J by 6 bases, with 15 bases left in between. Germline values: CDR1 GTSNPN, CDR2 SVGIG (reference sequence). This specimen comes from a study of breast tumors, draining lymph nodes, adjacent tissues. Study results and caveats: Tumor T cell lymph node origin was a supported hypothesis, not proven. Tumors had less TCR diversity than lymph nodes, more than nontumor tissue. Luminal-like breast cancer showed significantly greater tumor-nontumor repertoire similarity than basal-like breast cancer did. The data were judged consistent with most tumor T cells coming from lymph node and expanding in tumor.

The chain is built from TRBV30 and TRBJ2-3; D is possibly TRBD1 (5 bases). The sequenced sample consisted of axillary lymph node tissue. The receptor comes from a female donor with breast cancer. Some clones in this sample may be carry-over from other donors' samples. The CDR3 bases are TGTGCCTGGGAGCTTGGGGCAGGGGATACGCAGTATTTT. Protein product: CAWELGAGDTQYF. Combining the CDR3 with reference TRBV30 and TRBJ2-3 gives the whole variable domain SQTIHQWPATLVQPVGSPLSLECTVEGTSNPNLYWYRQAAGRGLQLLFYSVGIGQISSEVPQNLSASRPQDRQFILSSKKLLLSDSGFYLCAWELGAGDTQYFGPGTRLTVL.